This T cell receptor beta chain was captured by sequencing in a study of OX40 agonist ivuxolimab in advanced cancers. At the level of the study: Clinicians treated patients with ivuxolimab, an agonistic anti-OX40 (CD134) antibody.

The V gene end was trimmed by 1 base and the J gene end by 7 bases; junction bases not matched to a gene: 3. The V gene's germline CDR1 is LNHDA and CDR2 SQIVND (reference sequence). This CDR3 has 14 residues. For this clone: The antigen is not known.

TCRdb keeps only in-frame clones here, not all; method: immunoSEQ multiplex PCR. The sample lists about 120,000 clones; 80% to 95% were seen once. Notes on the study in general: Clonal expansion among partial responders at 0.1-3.0 mg/kg ranked near the lowest.

This clonotype originated in an adult with an advanced solid tumor such as melanoma, head and neck, liver or kidney cancer. Sequencing used CD4+ or CD8+ T cells sorted from blood, obtained in a trial of the OX40 agonist ivuxolimab. The chain has TRBV19 and TRBJ2-1; 8 bases line up with TRBD2. CDR3 loop: CASSIAGGPNEQFF. The CDR3 nucleotides read TGTGCCAGTAGTATAGCGGGAGGGCCGAATGAGCAGTTCTTC.